The 2 T cell receptor beta chains listed next were all sequenced from one sample in a study of identical twins. TCRdb analysed the 5' RACE reads with MiXCR anew, one entry per CDR3 protein. Among about 250,000 distinct CDR3 sequences listed, approximately 8% were seen once. These data are also associated with another study on yellow fever vaccine responses in identical twins.

The sample was CD8+ T cells sorted from blood. The receptors were sampled from a woman aged 18-30 years in good health.

This clonotype was counted a few times. The gene calls are TRBV28 and TRBJ2-1; 11 bases match TRBD2. This CDR3 comprises 15 residues. Germline V CDR1 and CDR2: MDHEN, SYDVKM. J lost 8 bases, V lost 5 bases, and 8 bases had no gene match. CDR3 in DNA: TGTGCCAGCAGTCCCACTAGCGGGAGTAGGTATGAGCAGTTCTTC. This codes for CASSPTSGSRYEQFF.

This clonotype has ten or more counts. The rearrangement joins TRBV14 to TRBJ2-5; D ambiguous. The CDR3 runs 13 residues. Trimming cost V 6 bases and J 0 bases, with 8 bases left between them. In germline, CDR1 is SGHDN, CDR2 FVKESK. For the CDR3, the DNA is TGTGCCAGCAGGATGAGGTACCAAGAGACCCAGTACTTC. It specifies CASRMRYQETQYF.